The 13 T cell receptor beta chains listed next were all sequenced from one sample in a study of blood T cell repertoires in COVID-19. Generated by immunoSEQ multiplex PCR, the TCRdb table keeps only in-frame clones and is missing some. The sample has roughly 200,000 clones, approximately 84% seen once. The sample taken for sequencing was peripheral blood. These receptors were collected from a woman between 70 and 85 years old with active or convalescent COVID-19.

The J gene is TRBJ2-7, the V gene TRBV7-9; TRBD2 might be the D (5 bases). Trimming took off 2 bases at V and 3 bases at J, with 8 bases between the two ends. Germline V lookup: CDR1 SEHNR, CDR2 FQNEAQ (reference sequence). CDR3 size: 13 residues. The CDR3 nucleotides read TGTGCCAGCAGCTTAAGGACTCGCTACGAGCAGTACTTC. Translating gives CASSLRTRYEQYF. Drawing the rest from reference TRBV7-9 and TRBJ2-7, the complete variable domain is DTGVSQNPRHKITKRGQNVTFRCDPISEHNRLYWYRQTLGQGPEFLTYFQNEAQLEKSRLLSDRFSAERPKGSFSTLEIQRTEQGDSAMYLCASSLRTRYEQYFGPGTRLTVT.

V gene TRBV5-1 combines with J gene TRBJ2-5; 8 nucleotides line up with TRBD2. The junction had 14 bases not matched to a gene; V was cut back by 7 bases and J by 9 bases. CDR1 is SGHRS and CDR2 is YFSETQ in the germline V gene. The CDR3 is 14 amino acids. CDR3 sequence reads: CASFPSGGGSSQYF. In DNA form, the CDR3 reads TGCGCCAGCTTCCCCTCCGGGGGGGGATCGTCCCAGTACTTC. Filled out from reference TRBV5-1 and TRBJ2-5, the complete variable domain reads KAGVTQTPRYLIKTRGQQVTLSCSPISGHRSVSWYQQTPGQGLQFLFEYFSETQRNKGNFPGRFSGRQFSNSRSEMNVSTLELGDSALYLCASFPSGGGSSQYFGPGTRLLVL.

The rearrangement links TRBV9 to TRBJ2-5; TRBD1 might be the D (8 bases). The germline V gene has CDR1 SGDLS and CDR2 YYNGEE. The CDR3 totals 15 residues. Trimming took off 4 bases at V and 4 bases at J, with 17 bases between the two ends. The CDR3 protein is CASSRNRGGLETQYF. The CDR3 coding sequence is TGTGCCAGCAGCCGGAACAGGGGGGGCCTAGAGACCCAGTACTTC. Full variable domain (missing parts from reference TRBV9 and TRBJ2-5): DSGVTQTPKHLITATGQRVTLRCSPRSGDLSVYWYQQSLDQGLQFLIQYYNGEERAKGNILERFSAQQFPDLHSELNLSSLELGDSALYFCASSRNRGGLETQYFGPGTRLLVL.

The J gene is TRBJ2-4, the V gene TRBV28; possible D gene TRBD1, 5 bases. The CDR3 sequence is 21 residues long. CDR1 and CDR2 from the germline V gene are MDHEN and SYDVKM. Trimming shortened V by 2 bases and J by 1 base, and 27 bases separated the two germline ends. CDR3 loop: CASSLNSMSRERDPAKNIQYF. CDR3 DNA: TGTGCCAGCAGTTTAAATTCAATGTCCAGGGAAAGAGATCCGGCCAAAAACATTCAGTACTTC.

Note on this clone: A junction boundary mismatches the germline segment, possibly from a read error. The chain joins TRBV18 to TRBJ2-1; 11 bases agree with TRBD2. CDR3 size: 15 residues. In germline, CDR1 is KGHSH, CDR2 LQKENI. DNA for the CDR3: TGTGCCAGCTCCCCACTAGCGGGAGAAGAGAGTGAGCAGTTCTTC. Protein sequence: CASSPLAGEESEQFF.

This clone was found once. The chain couples TRBV10-3 to TRBJ1-1, with 7 bases fitting TRBD1. The CDR3 is 14 residues long. V shed 4 bases, J shed 6 bases, and the junction held 8 bases outside the gene matches. CDR1 and CDR2 (germline): ENHRY, SYGVKD. The CDR3 sequence is CAISASSRGAEAFF. CDR3 DNA: TGTGCCATCAGTGCCTCCTCCAGGGGGGCTGAAGCTTTCTTT.

This clone has just one count. CDR3 in amino acids: CATSRVGGEKLFF. The CDR3 region has the DNA TGTGCCACCAGCAGAGTCGGGGGTGAAAAACTGTTTTTT. The V and J genes are TRBV15 and TRBJ1-4, with a tentative D call TRBD1 (5 bases). Per the germline V gene, CDR1 is LNHNV and CDR2 is YYDKDF (reference sequence). The ends were cut back, 1 base at V and 7 bases at J, with 7 bases in the middle. The CDR3 is 13 residues long.

The table lists this clone with a few counts. The chain links TRBV19 to TRBJ1-1; D perhaps matches TRBD1 (5 bases). The germline V gene has CDR1 LNHDA and CDR2 SQIVND (reference sequence). V gave up 7 bases and J gave up 0 bases, with 12 bases separating them. The CDR3 covers 14 residues. DNA for the CDR3: TGTGCCAGTAAACGGCTAGGGGTGAACACTGAAGCTTTCTTT. Its translation: CASKRLGVNTEAFF. The whole variable domain, remainder taken from reference TRBV19 and TRBJ1-1, is DGGITQSPKYLFRKEGQNVTLSCEQNLNHDAMYWYRQDPGQGLRLIYYSQIVNDFQKGDIAEGYSVSREKKESFPLTVTSAQKNPTAFYLCASKRLGVNTEAFFGQGTRLTVV.

The chain uses TRBV19 and TRBJ1-5; 8 bases are a match to TRBD1. CDR1 and CDR2 (germline): LNHDA, SQIVND (reference sequence). CDR3 length equals 14 residues. V lost 7 bases, J lost 6 bases, and 8 bases stayed unmatched. The CDR3 reads CASTQTGGSQPQHF. The CDR3 DNA reads as TGTGCCAGTACCCAAACAGGGGGAAGTCAGCCCCAGCATTTT. The complete variable domain, with remaining parts taken from reference TRBV19 and TRBJ1-5, reads DGGITQSPKYLFRKEGQNVTLSCEQNLNHDAMYWYRQDPGQGLRLIYYSQIVNDFQKGDIAEGYSVSREKKESFPLTVTSAQKNPTAFYLCASTQTGGSQPQHFGDGTRLSIL.

There are a few counts of this clone. The chain carries TRBV5-1 and TRBJ2-2, with D perhaps matching TRBD2 (6 bases). V was trimmed by 2 bases and J by 3 bases, leaving 14 bases between them. Germline CDR1 is SGHRS and CDR2 is YFSETQ. The CDR3 has 16 amino acids. The CDR3 protein is CASSFYGRVDTGELFF. The CDR3 bases are TGCGCCAGCAGCTTTTACGGGAGAGTCGACACCGGGGAGCTGTTTTTT.

The V gene is TRBV11-2, the J gene TRBJ1-2; the D is unclear. The CDR3 spans 14 residues. CDR1 is SGHAT and CDR2 is FQNNGV in the germline V gene. Trimming stripped 3 bases from V and 8 bases from J, with 16 bases between. The CDR3 sequence: CASSLGQVLYGYTF. The CDR3 region has the DNA TGTGCCAGCAGCTTGGGCCAGGTTCTGTACGGCTACACCTTC.

This clone was counted only a few times. The genes are TRBV6-5 and TRBJ1-2; D gene ambiguous. Germline CDR1 and CDR2: MNHEY and SVGAGI. Deletions cut 4 bases from V and 2 bases from J, with 14 bases between. This CDR3 comprises 15 residues. The CDR3 nucleotides read TGTGCCAGCAGTTTGAGACTAAACCTAAACTATGGCTACACCTTC. This codes for CASSLRLNLNYGYTF.

The V gene is TRBV19, the J gene TRBJ2-1; 11 bases line up with TRBD2. CDR3 length equals 20 residues. V lost 3 bases to trimming and J lost 4 bases; unmatched junction nucleotides: 17. CDR1 LNHDA and CDR2 SQIVND come from the germline V gene (reference sequence). The CDR3 bases are TGTGCCAGTAGTATGAGGGTTTGGCAGGGCGGGACTAGCGGTTACAATGAGCAGTTCTTC. Translation: CASSMRVWQGGTSGYNEQFF.